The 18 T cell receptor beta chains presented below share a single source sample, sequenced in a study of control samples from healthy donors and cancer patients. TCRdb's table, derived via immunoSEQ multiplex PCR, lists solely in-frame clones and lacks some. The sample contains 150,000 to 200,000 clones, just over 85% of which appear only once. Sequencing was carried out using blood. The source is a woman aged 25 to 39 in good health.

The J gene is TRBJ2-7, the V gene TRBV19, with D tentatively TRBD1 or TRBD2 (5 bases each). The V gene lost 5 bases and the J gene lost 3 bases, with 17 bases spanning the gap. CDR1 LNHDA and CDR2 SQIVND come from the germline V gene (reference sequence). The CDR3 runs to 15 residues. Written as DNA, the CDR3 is TGTGCCAGTAGTGTCAGCCGGGACCTTATCTACGAGCAGTACTTC. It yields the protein CASSVSRDLIYEQYF. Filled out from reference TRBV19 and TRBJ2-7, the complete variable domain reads DGGITQSPKYLFRKEGQNVTLSCEQNLNHDAMYWYRQDPGQGLRLIYYSQIVNDFQKGDIAEGYSVSREKKESFPLTVTSAQKNPTAFYLCASSVSRDLIYEQYFGPGTRLTVT.

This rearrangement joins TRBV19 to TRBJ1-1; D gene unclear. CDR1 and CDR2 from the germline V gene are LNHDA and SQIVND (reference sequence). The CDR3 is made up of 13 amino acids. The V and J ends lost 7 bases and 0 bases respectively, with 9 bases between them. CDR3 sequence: CASTDLMNTEAFF. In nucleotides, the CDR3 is TGTGCCAGTACCGACCTCATGAACACTGAAGCTTTCTTT.

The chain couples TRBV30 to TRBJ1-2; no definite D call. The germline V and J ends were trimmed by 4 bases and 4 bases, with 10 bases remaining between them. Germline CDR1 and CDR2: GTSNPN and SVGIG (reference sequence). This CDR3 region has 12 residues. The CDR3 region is CAWNRDFYGYTF. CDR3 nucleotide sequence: TGTGCCTGGAATCGCGATTTCTATGGCTACACCTTC.

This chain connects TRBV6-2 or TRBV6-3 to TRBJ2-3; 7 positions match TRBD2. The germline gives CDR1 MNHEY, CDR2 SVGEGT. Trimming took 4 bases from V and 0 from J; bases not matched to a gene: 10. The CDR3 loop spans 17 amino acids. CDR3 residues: CASSSLAARPSTDTQYF. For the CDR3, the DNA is TGTGCCAGCAGTTCCCTAGCGGCCCGGCCCAGCACAGATACGCAGTATTTT.

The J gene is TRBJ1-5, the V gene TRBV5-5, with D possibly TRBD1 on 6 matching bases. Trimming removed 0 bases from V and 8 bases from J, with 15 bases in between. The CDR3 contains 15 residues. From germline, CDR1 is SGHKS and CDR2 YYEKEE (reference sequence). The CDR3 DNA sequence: TGTGCCAGCAGCTTGGGTGGGGTTGGACAGAAGCCCCAGCATTTT. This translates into CASSLGGVGQKPQHF. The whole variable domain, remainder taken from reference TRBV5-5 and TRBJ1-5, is DAGVTQSPTHLIKTRGQQVTLRCSPISGHKSVSWYQQVLGQGPQFIFQYYEKEERGRGNFPDRFSARQFPNYSSELNVNALLLGDSALYLCASSLGGVGQKPQHFGDGTRLSIL.

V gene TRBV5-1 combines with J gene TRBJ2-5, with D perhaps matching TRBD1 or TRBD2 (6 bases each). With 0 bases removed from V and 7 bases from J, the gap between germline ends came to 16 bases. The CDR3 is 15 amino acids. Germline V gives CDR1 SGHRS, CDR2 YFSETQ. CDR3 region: CASSLAEGDRRTQYF. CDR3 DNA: TGCGCCAGCAGCTTGGCGGAGGGGGACCGGCGGACCCAGTACTTC. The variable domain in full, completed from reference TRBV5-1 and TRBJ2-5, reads KAGVTQTPRYLIKTRGQQVTLSCSPISGHRSVSWYQQTPGQGLQFLFEYFSETQRNKGNFPGRFSGRQFSNSRSEMNVSTLELGDSALYLCASSLAEGDRRTQYFGPGTRLLVL.

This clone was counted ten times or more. Here the CDR3 DNA reads TGTGCCAGCAGTTTCGACAGGATAAAGTACTATGGCTACACCTTC. Its protein is CASSFDRIKYYGYTF. The chain employs TRBV5-4 and TRBJ1-2, with a weak D call TRBD1 (6 bases). Trimming pared 5 bases from V and 3 bases from J, leaving 17 bases between. Germline loops: CDR1 SGHNT, CDR2 YYREEE (reference sequence). This CDR3 is built from 15 residues.

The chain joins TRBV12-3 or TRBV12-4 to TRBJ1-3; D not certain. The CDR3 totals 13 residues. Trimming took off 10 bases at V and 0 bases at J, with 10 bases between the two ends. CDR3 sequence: CATLSSSGNTIYF. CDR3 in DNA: TGTGCCACCCTTTCAAGCTCTGGAAACACCATATATTTT.

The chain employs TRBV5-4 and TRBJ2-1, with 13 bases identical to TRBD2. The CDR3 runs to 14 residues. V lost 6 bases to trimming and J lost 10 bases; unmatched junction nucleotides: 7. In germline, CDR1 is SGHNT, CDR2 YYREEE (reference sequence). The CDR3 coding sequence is TGTGCCAGCAAACTAGCGGGGGGGCCATTGGAGCAGTTCTTC. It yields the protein CASKLAGGPLEQFF.

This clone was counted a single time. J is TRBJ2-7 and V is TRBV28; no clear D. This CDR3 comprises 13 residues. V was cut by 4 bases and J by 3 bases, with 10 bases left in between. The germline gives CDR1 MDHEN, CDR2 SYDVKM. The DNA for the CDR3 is TGTGCCAGCAGTTCGTACCATCTCTACGAGCAGTACTTC. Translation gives CASSSYHLYEQYF.

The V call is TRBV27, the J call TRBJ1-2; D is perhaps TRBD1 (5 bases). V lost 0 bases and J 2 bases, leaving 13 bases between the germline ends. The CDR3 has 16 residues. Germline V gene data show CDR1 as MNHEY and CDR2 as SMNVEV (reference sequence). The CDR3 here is CASSLSGGESNYGYTF. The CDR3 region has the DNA TGTGCCAGCAGTTTATCTGGGGGGGAGTCCAACTATGGCTACACCTTC.

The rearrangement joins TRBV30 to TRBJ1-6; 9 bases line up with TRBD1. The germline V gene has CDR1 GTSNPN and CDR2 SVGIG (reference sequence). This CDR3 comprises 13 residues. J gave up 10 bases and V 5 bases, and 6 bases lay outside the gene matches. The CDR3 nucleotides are TGTGCCTGGGGGACAGGGAAAGGGTCACCCCTCCACTTT. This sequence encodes CAWGTGKGSPLHF.

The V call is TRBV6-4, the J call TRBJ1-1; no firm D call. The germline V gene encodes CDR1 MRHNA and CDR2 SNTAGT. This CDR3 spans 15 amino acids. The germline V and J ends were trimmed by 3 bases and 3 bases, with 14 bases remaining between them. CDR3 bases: TGTGCCAGCAGTGAACGCAGGCGAACGGACACTGAAGCTTTCTTT. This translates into CASSERRRTDTEAFF.

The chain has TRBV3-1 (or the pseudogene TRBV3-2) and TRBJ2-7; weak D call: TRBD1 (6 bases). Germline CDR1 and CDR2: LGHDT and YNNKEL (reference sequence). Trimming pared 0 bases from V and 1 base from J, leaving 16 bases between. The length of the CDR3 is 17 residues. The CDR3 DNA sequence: TGTGCCAGCAGCCAAGATCTAGTTGGCAGGGGTTCCTACGAGCAGTACTTC. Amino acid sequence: CASSQDLVGRGSYEQYF.

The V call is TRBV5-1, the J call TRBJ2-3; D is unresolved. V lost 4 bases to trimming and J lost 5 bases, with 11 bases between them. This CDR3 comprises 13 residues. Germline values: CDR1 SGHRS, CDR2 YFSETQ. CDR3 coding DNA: TGCGCCAGCAGCCGTCAGGATCTAGATACGCAGTATTTT. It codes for CASSRQDLDTQYF.

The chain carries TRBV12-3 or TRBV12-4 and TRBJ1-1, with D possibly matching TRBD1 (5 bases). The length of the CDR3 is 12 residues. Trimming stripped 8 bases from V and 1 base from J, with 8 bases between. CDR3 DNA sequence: TGTGCCAGCGGGGCGGGGAACACTGAAGCTTTCTTT. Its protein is CASGAGNTEAFF.

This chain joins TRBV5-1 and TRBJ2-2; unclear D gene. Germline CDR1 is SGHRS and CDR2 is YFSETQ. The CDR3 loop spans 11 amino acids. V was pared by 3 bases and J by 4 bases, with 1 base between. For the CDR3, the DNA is TGCGCCAGCAGCTCCACCGGGGAGCTGTTTTTT. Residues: CASSSTGELFF.

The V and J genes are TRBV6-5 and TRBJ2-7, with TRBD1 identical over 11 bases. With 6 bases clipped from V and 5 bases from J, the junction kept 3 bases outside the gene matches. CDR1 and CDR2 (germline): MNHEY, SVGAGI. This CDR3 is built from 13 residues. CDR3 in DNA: TGTGCCAGCAGACGGACAGGGGGCCACGAGCAGTACGTC. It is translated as CASRRTGGHEQYV.